These T cell receptor beta chains were read from a single sample in a study of shared clonotypes between healthy human individuals. Measured with immunoSEQ multiplex PCR; TCRdb has only the in-frame clones, and not every one. Here the sample spans 1.4 million or so clones, approximately 98.5% being singletons. Material for sequencing was naive CD4+ T cells sorted from blood. The receptors here all came from a man younger than 40 in good health. Both conserved end residues are part of each CDR3. The D gene is left open where the match is weak. Clone size is shown for a subset of rows, as once, few, many or a class of expanded clone.

J gene,clone size,CDR3 length,D gene,V gene,CDR3 protein,CDR3 DNA
TRBJ2-3,-,13,-,TRBV29-1,CSVASRLADTQYF,TGCAGCGTTGCGAGCAGGTTAGCAGATACGCAGTATTTT
TRBJ2-3,-,15,-,TRBV5-1,CASGKQGKGSDTQYF,TGCGCCAGCGGGAAACAGGGTAAGGGGTCGGATACGCAGTATTTT
TRBJ2-5,-,18,TRBD1,TRBV28,CASREPGTGDPYQETQYF,TGTGCCAGCAGAGAACCCGGGACAGGGGACCCGTACCAAGAGACCCAGTACTTC
TRBJ2-7,-,14,TRBD1,TRBV5-1,CASSPRQGSYEQYF,TGCGCCAGCAGCCCTAGACAGGGGTCCTACGAGCAGTACTTC
TRBJ2-1,-,14,TRBD1,TRBV6-5,CASSIMGQGNEQFF,TGTGCCAGCAGCATTATGGGACAGGGCAATGAGCAGTTCTTC
TRBJ2-1,-,13,-,TRBV14,CASSRLGETEQFF,TGTGCCAGCAGCCGCCTTGGGGAAACTGAGCAGTTCTTC
TRBJ1-2,-,15,-,TRBV14,CASRRAGTALNGYTF,TGTGCCAGCAGACGAGCCGGGACGGCACTCAATGGCTACACCTTC
TRBJ2-7,-,14,TRBD1,TRBV25-1,CASSGTGGLNEQYF,TGTGCCAGCAGTGGGACAGGGGGCCTCAACGAGCAGTACTTC
TRBJ2-5,-,15,-,TRBV14,CASSQEVGVRETQYF,TGTGCCAGCAGCCAAGAGGTCGGGGTTCGAGAGACCCAGTACTTC
TRBJ2-7,-,13,-,TRBV7-6,CASSLGLSYEQYF,TGTGCCAGCAGCTTGGGCCTCTCCTACGAGCAGTACTTC
TRBJ2-7,-,14,-,TRBV14,CASSLRDFPYEQYF,TGTGCCAGCAGCCTCCGGGACTTTCCCTACGAGCAGTACTTC
TRBJ2-7,-,13,-,TRBV7-3,CASSSGNSYEQYF,TGTGCCAGCAGCTCAGGGAACTCCTACGAGCAGTACTTC
TRBJ2-2,-,14,-,TRBV11-3,CASSLSRNTGELFF,TGTGCCAGCAGCTTATCCAGGAACACCGGGGAGCTGTTTTTT
TRBJ2-2,-,15,-,TRBV7-9,CASSNLEGNTGELFF,TGTGCCAGCAGCAACCTTGAGGGGAACACCGGGGAGCTGTTTTTT
TRBJ2-3,-,15,TRBD1,TRBV18,CASSPKTGFTDTQYF,TGTGCCAGCTCACCAAAGACAGGGTTTACAGATACGCAGTATTTT
TRBJ1-5,-,13,-,TRBV19,CASSGDRNQPQHF,TGTGCCAGTAGTGGTGACAGAAATCAGCCCCAGCATTTT
TRBJ1-2,-,14,-,TRBV27,CASRDLDSFYGYTF,TGTGCCAGCAGAGATCTGGACAGCTTCTATGGCTACACCTTC
TRBJ2-1,-,15,-,TRBV14,CASSFRGASYNEQFF,TGTGCCAGCAGCTTCCGCGGGGCGTCCTACAATGAGCAGTTCTTC
TRBJ2-7,-,14,TRBD1,TRBV5-1,CASKQGASTYEQYF,TGCGCCAGCAAACAGGGGGCTTCCACCTACGAGCAGTACTTC
TRBJ1-5,-,13,-,TRBV5-1,CASSLRGDQPQHF,TGCGCCAGCAGCTTACGGGGTGATCAGCCCCAGCATTTT
TRBJ2-1,once,15,TRBD2,TRBV7-6,CASSSRPGGGEGQFF,TGTGCCAGCAGCTCCCGCCCGGGAGGGGGGGAGGGGCAGTTCTTC
TRBJ2-1,-,17,TRBD2,TRBV7-9,CASSSAGGSPFYNEQFF,TGTGCCAGCAGCTCCGCGGGGGGTTCACCTTTTTACAATGAGCAGTTCTTC
TRBJ1-1,-,15,-,TRBV19,CASSSPGSVNTEAFF,TGTGCCAGTAGTAGCCCCGGGTCAGTAAACACTGAAGCTTTCTTT
TRBJ2-7,-,13,-,TRBV29-1,CSVVASTLGEQYF,TGCAGCGTTGTGGCTTCCACGCTCGGCGAGCAGTACTTC
TRBJ2-7,-,12,-,TRBV11-3,CASSSPGSGQYF,TGTGCCAGCAGCTCGCCGGGCTCCGGGCAGTACTTC
TRBJ2-1,-,10,-,TRBV29-1,CSVGENEQFF,TGCAGCGTTGGCGAAAATGAGCAGTTCTTC
TRBJ2-2,once,12,-,TRBV6-1,CASSRSAGELFF,TGTGCCAGCAGCCGGTCGGCCGGGGAGCTGTTTTTT
TRBJ2-5,-,14,TRBD1,TRBV5-1,CASSLGQGLETQYF,TGCGCCAGCAGCCTCGGACAGGGACTAGAGACCCAGTACTTC
TRBJ2-2,-,16,-,TRBV5-5,CASSLLAGANTGELFF,TGTGCCAGCAGCTTGCTCGCGGGCGCGAACACCGGGGAGCTGTTTTTT
TRBJ2-3,-,16,-,TRBV7-9,CASSTRVTEPTDTQYF,TGTGCCAGCAGCACCCGAGTGACAGAACCCACAGATACGCAGTATTTT
TRBJ1-2,-,14,-,TRBV2,CASSDGRTHGGYTF,TGTGCCAGCAGTGATGGGCGGACGCACGGTGGCTACACCTTC
TRBJ1-3,-,20,-,TRBV5-5,CASSLGPPLRGLSSGNTIYF,TGTGCCAGCAGCTTGGGGCCCCCGTTGCGGGGCCTTAGCTCTGGAAACACCATATATTTT
TRBJ2-5,-,13,-,TRBV11-2,CASSLDGVSPQYF,TGTGCCAGCAGCTTAGATGGGGTATCTCCCCAGTACTTC
TRBJ2-3,-,15,TRBD1,TRBV6-5,CASSSQGAREDTQYF,TGTGCCAGCAGTTCACAGGGGGCAAGGGAGGATACGCAGTATTTT
TRBJ2-7,once,11,-,TRBV10-1,CASSAGREQYF,TGCGCCAGCAGTGCAGGGCGCGAGCAGTACTTC